This TCR beta chain was recovered during a study of Ad26.COV2.S vaccination and SARS-CoV-2 variants. Overall study results and limits: Researchers cautioned that TCR breadth and depth analyses may have underestimated total T cell responses.

Turning to this clone: Its target is not known.

Germline CDR1 is SGHAT and CDR2 is FQDESV (reference sequence). The length of the CDR3 is 14 residues. The V end lost 0 bases, the J end lost 6 bases, and 12 bases lay between the germline ends. Measured with immunoSEQ multiplex PCR; TCRdb has only the in-frame clones, and not every one. The sample includes 350,000 to 550,000 clones, roughly nine tenths of them seen just once. Specified treatment: some 19 received Ad26.COV2.S at low or high dose, single or two shots; 5 received placebo; per-sample allocation not given. At day 63 after the first vaccine or placebo injection, samples were drawn. The material was peripheral blood, obtained in a trial of Ad26.COV2.S vaccine versus placebo. The V call is TRBV11-1, the J call TRBJ2-7; maybe TRBD1 (6 bases). The TCR sequence derives from a person aged 18-60 years who received the Ad26.COV2.S COVID-19 vaccine or a placebo. In DNA, the CDR3 is TGTGCCAGCAGCTTAGCCTTCGAAGGGGGCGAGCAGTACTTC. Translation: CASSLAFEGGEQYF.